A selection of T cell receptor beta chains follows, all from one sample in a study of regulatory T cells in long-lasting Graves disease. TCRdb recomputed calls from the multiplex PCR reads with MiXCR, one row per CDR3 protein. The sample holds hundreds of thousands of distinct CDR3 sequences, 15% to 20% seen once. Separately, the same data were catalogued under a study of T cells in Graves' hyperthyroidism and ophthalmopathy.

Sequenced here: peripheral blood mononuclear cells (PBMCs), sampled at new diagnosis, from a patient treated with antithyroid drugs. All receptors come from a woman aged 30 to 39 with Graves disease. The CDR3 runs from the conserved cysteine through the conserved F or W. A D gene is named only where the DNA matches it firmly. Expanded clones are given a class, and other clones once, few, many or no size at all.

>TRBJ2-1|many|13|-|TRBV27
CASSITTRDEQFF
TGTGCCAGCAGTATTACGACCAGGGATGAGCAGTTCTTC
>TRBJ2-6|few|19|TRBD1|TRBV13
CASSQAPGQGISGANVLTF
TGTGCCAGCAGCCAAGCGCCGGGACAGGGGATTTCGGGGGCCAACGTCCTGACTTTC
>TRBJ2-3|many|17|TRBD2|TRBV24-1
CATSDATLAGLTDTQYF
TGTGCCACCAGTGACGCAACACTAGCGGGACTCACAGATACGCAGTATTTT
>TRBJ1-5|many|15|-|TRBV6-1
CASSEYDSSNQPQHF
TGTGCCAGCAGTGAATATGACAGTAGCAATCAGCCCCAGCATTTT
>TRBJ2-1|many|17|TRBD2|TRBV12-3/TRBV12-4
CASRFSFSGRSYNEQFF
TGTGCCAGCAGATTTTCCTTTAGCGGGCGCTCCTACAATGAGCAGTTCTTC
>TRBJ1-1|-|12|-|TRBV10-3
CAISRERESAFF
TGTGCCATCAGTCGGGAACGGGAGTCGGCTTTCTTT
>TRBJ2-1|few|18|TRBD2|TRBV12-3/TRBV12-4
CASSFSSGRAGSYNEQFF
TGTGCCAGCAGTTTTTCGAGCGGGAGGGCCGGATCCTACAATGAGCAGTTCTTC
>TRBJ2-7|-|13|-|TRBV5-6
CASSLRFVNEQYF
TGTGCCAGCAGCCTGAGATTTGTCAACGAGCAGTACTTC
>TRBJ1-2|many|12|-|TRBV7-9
CASSDRDYGYTF
TGTGCCAGCAGCGACCGTGACTATGGCTACACCTTC
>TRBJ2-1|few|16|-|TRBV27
CASSFPGRELGNEQFF
TGTGCCAGCAGTTTCCCAGGGAGAGAACTAGGGAATGAGCAGTTCTTC
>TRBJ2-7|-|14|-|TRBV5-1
CASSLDGYSYEQYF
TGCGCCAGCAGCTTGGACGGCTACTCCTACGAGCAGTACTTC
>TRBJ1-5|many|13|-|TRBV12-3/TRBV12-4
CASSSGRRQPQHF
TGTGCCAGCAGTTCAGGGAGGAGACAGCCCCAGCATTTT
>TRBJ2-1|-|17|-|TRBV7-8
CASSELQARSSYNEQFF
TGTGCCAGCAGCGAACTACAGGCGCGGAGCTCCTACAATGAGCAGTTCTTC
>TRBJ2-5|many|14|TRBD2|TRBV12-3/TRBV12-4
CASSLGTSSETQYF
TGTGCCAGCAGCTTAGGGACTAGCTCCGAGACCCAGTACTTC
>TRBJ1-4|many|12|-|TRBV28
CASSLSWDALFF
TGTGCCAGCAGTTTGTCGTGGGATGCACTGTTTTTT
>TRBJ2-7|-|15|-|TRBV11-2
CASSQRDIRSYEQYF
TGTGCCAGCAGCCAACGCGACATCAGATCCTACGAGCAGTACTTC
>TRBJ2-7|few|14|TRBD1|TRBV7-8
CASKPGQGFREQYF
TGTGCCAGCAAACCGGGACAGGGTTTTCGCGAGCAGTACTTC
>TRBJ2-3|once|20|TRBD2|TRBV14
CASSQELEEGSGASTDTQYF
TGTGCCAGCAGCCAAGAGCTAGAAGAGGGTAGCGGGGCCAGCACAGATACGCAGTATTTT
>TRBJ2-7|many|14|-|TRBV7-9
CASSLKGVAYEQYF
TGTGCCAGCAGCTTAAAAGGGGTGGCCTACGAGCAGTACTTC
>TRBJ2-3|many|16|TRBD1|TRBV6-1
CASSGSGTGGRDTQYF
TGTGCCAGCAGTGGATCCGGGACAGGGGGTAGGGATACGCAGTATTTT
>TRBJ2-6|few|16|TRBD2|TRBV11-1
CASSLVGTTGANVLTF
TGTGCCAGCAGCTTAGTCGGGACTACTGGGGCCAACGTCCTGACTTTC
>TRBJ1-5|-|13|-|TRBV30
CACETDSNQPQHF
TGTGCCTGCGAGACAGATTCCAATCAGCCCCAGCATTTT
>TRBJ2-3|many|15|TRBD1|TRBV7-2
CASSLRRTGADTQYF
TGTGCCAGCAGCCTTAGGAGGACAGGGGCAGATACGCAGTATTTT